One and the same sample provided the 10 T cell receptor beta chains below, sequenced in a study of early T cells in non-severe SARS-CoV-2 infection. TCRdb recomputed calls from the 5' RACE reads with MiXCR, one row per CDR3 protein. The table lists tens of thousands of distinct CDR3 sequences, approximately 10% of them singletons. The sequencing used whole blood, collected at baseline. The receptors come from an adult who was a healthcare worker with PCR-confirmed SARS-CoV-2 infection or an uninfected control (not recorded which).

This chain joins TRBV5-4 and TRBJ2-5; D remains unclear. Deletions cut 6 bases from V and 2 bases from J, with 14 bases between. This CDR3 has 14 amino acids. Germline CDR1 and CDR2: SGHNT and YYREEE (reference sequence). DNA for the CDR3: TGTGCCAGCACCCTCGGTCAGACGCAAGAGACCCAGTACTTC. Translated, it gives CASTLGQTQETQYF.

The chain links TRBV3-1 to TRBJ1-2, with D possibly TRBD1 on 6 matching bases. Trimming pared 4 bases from V and 6 bases from J, leaving 24 bases between. The CDR3 is 17 amino acids. The germline CDR1 and CDR2 sequences are LGHDT and YNNKEL (reference sequence). CDR3 region: CASSPGGRLLMGDGYTF. CDR3 DNA: TGTGCCAGCAGCCCCGGGGGGCGTCTATTAATGGGGGATGGCTACACCTTC.

A few counts support this clonotype. This chain joins TRBV4-2 and TRBJ2-1; D remains unclear. This CDR3 spans 13 amino acids. V lost 0 bases and J lost 6, with 6 bases in between. The germline V gene encodes CDR1 LGHNA and CDR2 YNFKEQ. The DNA for the CDR3 is TGTGCCAGCAGCCAAGAACCCGGCAATGAGCAGTTCTTC. Translating gives CASSQEPGNEQFF.

This sequence joins TRBV7-2 and TRBJ2-6; either TRBD1 or TRBD2 may supply D (5 bases each). Trimming took 5 bases from V and 6 from J, leaving 8 bases between them. Per germline, CDR1 SGHTA and CDR2 FQGNSA. The length of the CDR3 is 13 residues. This CDR3 is CASSPGTANVLTF. CDR3 DNA: TGTGCCAGCAGCCCTGGGACGGCCAACGTCCTGACTTTC.

This chain uses TRBV18 with TRBJ2-7; 11 nucleotides line up with TRBD1. J gave up 4 bases and V 3 bases, and 17 bases lay outside the gene matches. CDR1 and CDR2 (germline): KGHSH, LQKENI. The CDR3 length is 19 residues. The CDR3 sequence is CASSPTPGTGGRFTYEQYF. The CDR3 coding sequence is TGTGCCAGCTCACCTACGCCCGGGACAGGGGGTCGCTTTACGTACGAGCAGTACTTC.

This clonotype has just a few counts. The V and J genes are TRBV29-1 and TRBJ2-7; no definite D call. This CDR3 is 12 amino acids long. The V end lost 4 bases, the J end lost 1 base, and 8 bases lay between the germline ends. Germline CDR1 is SQVTM and CDR2 is ANQGSEA. The chain's CDR3 is CSVVWESYEQYF. In DNA, the CDR3 is TGCAGCGTTGTCTGGGAATCCTACGAGCAGTACTTC.

This clonotype has at least ten counts. The chain links TRBV28 to TRBJ1-5, with D tentatively TRBD1 (6 bases). The CDR3 totals 15 residues. The V end lost 7 bases, the J end lost 3 bases, and 16 bases lay between the germline ends. The germline V gene encodes CDR1 MDHEN and CDR2 SYDVKM. CDR3 sequence: CASTFSGQPNQPQHF. DNA of the CDR3: TGTGCCAGCACCTTCTCCGGACAGCCCAATCAGCCCCAGCATTTT.

This clonotype was counted between two and nine times. The rearrangement links TRBV6-1 to TRBJ1-1; D gene uncertain. Germline V CDR1 and CDR2: MNHNS, SASEGT. The V gene lost 2 bases and the J gene lost 8 bases, with 15 bases spanning the gap. CDR3 length: 14 residues. The CDR3 region has the DNA TGTGCCAGCAGTGAATTAGAGGTTTTCTCGGAAGCTTTCTTT. Translated: CASSELEVFSEAFF.

In its sample, this clonotype was seen once. The genes are TRBV29-1 and TRBJ1-1; D is possibly TRBD1 (5 bases). Trimming removed 5 bases at V and 0 bases at J, with 10 bases between. This CDR3 comprises 13 residues. Germline assignment: CDR1 SQVTM and CDR2 ANQGSEA. CDR3 sequence: CSVSRDLNTEAFF. The CDR3 DNA follows: TGCAGCGTTTCCAGGGACCTGAACACTGAAGCTTTCTTT.

The rearrangement links TRBV18 to TRBJ2-1; 14 nucleotides align to TRBD2. The trim removed 3 bases at V and 7 bases at J, leaving 11 bases unmatched. This CDR3 has 18 residues. The germline V gene encodes CDR1 KGHSH and CDR2 LQKENI. CDR3 sequence (DNA): TGTGCCAGCTCACCCGGACTAGCGGGGGGCTCGACGGGAAATGAGCAGTTCTTC. This gives the protein CASSPGLAGGSTGNEQFF.